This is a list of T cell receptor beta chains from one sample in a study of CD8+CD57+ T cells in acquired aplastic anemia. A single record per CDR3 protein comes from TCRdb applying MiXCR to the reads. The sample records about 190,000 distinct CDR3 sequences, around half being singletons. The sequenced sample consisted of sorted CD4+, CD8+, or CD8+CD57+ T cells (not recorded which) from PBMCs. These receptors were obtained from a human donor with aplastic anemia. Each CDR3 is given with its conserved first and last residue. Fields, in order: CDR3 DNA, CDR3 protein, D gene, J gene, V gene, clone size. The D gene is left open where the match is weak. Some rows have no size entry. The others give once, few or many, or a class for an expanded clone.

cdr3_nt: TGTGCCACCAGTGATTATTTTGGGAACACCGGGGAGCTGTTTTTT; cdr3_aa: CATSDYFGNTGELFF; d_call: -; j_call: TRBJ2-2; v_call: TRBV24-1; clone_size: -
cdr3_nt: TGTGCCAGCAGCGGGGGGGCCTCACCAACCCAGTACTTC; cdr3_aa: CASSGGASPTQYF; d_call: TRBD2; j_call: TRBJ2-5; v_call: TRBV28; clone_size: many
cdr3_nt: TGTGCCAGCAGCCCTCAGACAGGGGGGAATGAAAAACTGTTTTTT; cdr3_aa: CASSPQTGGNEKLFF; d_call: TRBD1; j_call: TRBJ1-4; v_call: TRBV7-2; clone_size: -
cdr3_nt: TGTGCCAGCAGTTTCGGTGTCAAAGAGACCCAGTACTTC; cdr3_aa: CASSFGVKETQYF; d_call: -; j_call: TRBJ2-5; v_call: TRBV12-3/TRBV12-4; clone_size: -
cdr3_nt: TGTGCCAGTAGTGAGGATCGTCTTAACTATGGCTACACCTTC; cdr3_aa: CASSEDRLNYGYTF; d_call: -; j_call: TRBJ1-2; v_call: TRBV19; clone_size: once
cdr3_nt: TGTGCTAGCAGCTTAAAGGGGAGGGTGGAGACCCAGTACTTC; cdr3_aa: CASSLKGRVETQYF; d_call: TRBD2; j_call: TRBJ2-5; v_call: TRBV7-3; clone_size: -
cdr3_nt: TGTGCCAGCAGACGTAATAACGAGCAGTACTTC; cdr3_aa: CASRRNNEQYF; d_call: -; j_call: TRBJ2-7; v_call: TRBV12-3/TRBV12-4; clone_size: many
cdr3_nt: TGCAGCGTTATGCGGGGTTCTGGAAACACCATATATTTT; cdr3_aa: CSVMRGSGNTIYF; d_call: -; j_call: TRBJ1-3; v_call: TRBV29-1; clone_size: many
cdr3_nt: TGTGCCAGCAGCTTAGAAGCTCAGGGAACAGGGCAAAAACTGTTTTTT; cdr3_aa: CASSLEAQGTGQKLFF; d_call: -; j_call: TRBJ1-4; v_call: TRBV11-2; clone_size: -
cdr3_nt: TGTGCCAGCAGCTTGGCATTAGTCGGAGCGGGGGGGACCCAGTACTTC; cdr3_aa: CASSLALVGAGGTQYF; d_call: TRBD2; j_call: TRBJ2-5; v_call: TRBV5-6; clone_size: -
cdr3_nt: TGTGCCAGCAGTTTATGGGACAGCCGTAATTCACCCCTCCACTTT; cdr3_aa: CASSLWDSRNSPLHF; d_call: TRBD1; j_call: TRBJ1-6; v_call: TRBV27; clone_size: few
cdr3_nt: TGTGCCAGCAGCTTAGGGCTAGGGGCCTACAATGAGCAGTTCTTC; cdr3_aa: CASSLGLGAYNEQFF; d_call: -; j_call: TRBJ2-1; v_call: TRBV13; clone_size: -
cdr3_nt: TGTGCCAGCAGCGTAGTGGGCAGAAACTATGGCTACACCTTC; cdr3_aa: CASSVVGRNYGYTF; d_call: -; j_call: TRBJ1-2; v_call: TRBV9; clone_size: -
cdr3_nt: TGCGCCAGCAGCCAAGCCCTCCACTTT; cdr3_aa: CASSQALHF; d_call: -; j_call: TRBJ1-6; v_call: TRBV7-2; clone_size: -
cdr3_nt: TGTGCCAGCAGCTTGGGCCCCACTGAAGCTTTCTTT; cdr3_aa: CASSLGPTEAFF; d_call: -; j_call: TRBJ1-1; v_call: TRBV7-9; clone_size: -
cdr3_nt: TGTGCCAGCAGCCCATCCGACAGGGGGCGGACTGAAGCTTTCTTT; cdr3_aa: CASSPSDRGRTEAFF; d_call: TRBD1; j_call: TRBJ1-1; v_call: TRBV7-9; clone_size: -